This is a list of T cell receptor beta chains from one sample in a study of beta chain features in type 1 diabetes. The method was immunoSEQ multiplex PCR; TCRdb's version includes in-frame clones alone and lacks a portion of them. Among approximately 30,000 clones listed, roughly two thirds were seen once. Specimen: Tregs from blood. These receptor sequences come from a woman in her twenties or thirties with type 1 diabetes. CDR3s include the opening cysteine and the closing phenylalanine or tryptophan. A D gene is named only where the DNA matches it firmly. Size is omitted from some rows. Given values are once, few, many or a class for expanded clones.

>TRBD1|TRBJ1-5|few|TRBV29-1
TGCAGCGTTGTAACAGGGGGAAGCAATCAGCCCCAGCATTTT
CSVVTGGSNQPQHF
>-|TRBJ1-5|-|TRBV5-1
TGCGCCAGCAGCTTGACAGTGGATCAGCCCCAGCATTTT
CASSLTVDQPQHF
>TRBD2|TRBJ2-7|-|TRBV13
TGTGCCAGCAGCTTAGGGACTAGCGGGAACCCCGCCTACGAGCAGTACTTC
CASSLGTSGNPAYEQYF
>-|TRBJ1-5|-|TRBV6-6
TGTGCCAGCAGTTCCCGACAGAATCAGCCCCAGCATTTT
CASSSRQNQPQHF
>-|TRBJ2-7|few|TRBV25-1
TGTGCCAGCAGTGCCTTACAGGTATACGAGCAGTACTTC
CASSALQVYEQYF
>-|TRBJ1-5|-|TRBV19
TGTGCCAGTAGTGTAGACCCAATGGGGGGGGATCAGCCCCAGCATTTT
CASSVDPMGGDQPQHF
>TRBD2|TRBJ2-1|-|TRBV20-1
TGCAGTGCTGGGGAAGCGGGGGGGCAGTTCTTC
CSAGEAGGQFF
>-|TRBJ1-2|-|TRBV14
TGTGCCAGCAGCCAAGAATGGCAGGGCCATGGCTACACCTTC
CASSQEWQGHGYTF
>TRBD2|TRBJ2-3|-|TRBV18
TGTGCCAGCTCACCCCAACTAGCGGGAGGCACAGATACGCAGTATTTT
CASSPQLAGGTDTQYF
>TRBD1|TRBJ1-5|-|TRBV2
TGTGCCAGCAGTGAAAAGGGCAGGGGGTATCGTTATCAGCCCCAGCATTTT
CASSEKGRGYRYQPQHF
>TRBD2|TRBJ2-1|-|TRBV6-1
TGTGCCAGCAGTCTTAGCGGGAGTTTCGGTGAGCAGTTCTTC
CASSLSGSFGEQFF
>TRBD2|TRBJ2-1|-|TRBV29-1
TGCAGCGCACGGGACTATTCGCCCCATGAGCAGTTCTTC
CSARDYSPHEQFF
>-|TRBJ2-5|-|TRBV11-2
TGTGCCAGCAGCTTAATGGGGGGAACTTCCCAGGAGACCCAGTACTTC
CASSLMGGTSQETQYF
>-|TRBJ1-5|-|TRBV5-5
TGTGCCAGCAGCTTGGGACAGGCGAATCAGCCCCAGCATTTT
CASSLGQANQPQHF
>TRBD1|TRBJ2-3|-|TRBV5-4
TGTGCCAGCAGCTTGACAGGGGATGTGGATACGCAGTATTTT
CASSLTGDVDTQYF
>-|TRBJ2-3|once|TRBV6-1
TGTGCCAGCAGTGACCAGCCCATAGGGGGAGATACGCAGTATTTT
CASSDQPIGGDTQYF
>-|TRBJ2-1|-|TRBV7-7
TGTGCTAGCAGCTCAGGAACTAGTCGCTACAATGAGCAGTTCTTC
CASSSGTSRYNEQFF
>TRBD1|TRBJ1-1|few|TRBV11-2
TGTGCCAGCAGCTCGCAGGGGGGTACTGAAGCTTTCTTT
CASSSQGGTEAFF
>-|TRBJ2-5|-|TRBV28
TGTGCCAGCAGTTTATTAGGAGGGGGGGCTGGGGAGACCCAGTACTTC
CASSLLGGGAGETQYF
>-|TRBJ2-3|-|TRBV13
TGTGCCAGCAGCCTCAACCCCGGTGGAGATACGCAGTATTTT
CASSLNPGGDTQYF
>-|TRBJ2-1|-|TRBV5-8
TGTGCCAGCAGCTTGGATCTAGCCGTTGAGCAGTTCTTC
CASSLDLAVEQFF
>-|TRBJ2-7|-|TRBV6-6
TGTGCCAGCAGTTACTTGAGCGGAACCTACGAGCAGTACTTC
CASSYLSGTYEQYF
>TRBD2|TRBJ2-1|few|TRBV19
TGTGCCATTAAGAAGCGGGAGTACAATGAGCAGTTCTTC
CAIKKREYNEQFF
>TRBD1|TRBJ2-1|-|TRBV10-3
TGTGCCATCAGTGGGCAGACAGGGGGCGGCTTCTACAATGAGCAGTTCTTC
CAISGQTGGGFYNEQFF
>TRBD2|TRBJ2-7|few|TRBV2
TGTGCCAGCGCCGGGGAGGGCTACGAGCAGTACTTC
CASAGEGYEQYF
>-|TRBJ2-3|-|TRBV6-6
TGTGCCAGCAGTTACTCTCGCGGCGTAACCACAGATACGCAGTATTTT
CASSYSRGVTTDTQYF
>TRBD2|TRBJ2-1|-|TRBV11-3
TGTGCCAGCAGCTTAGAATTAAGGACTAGGAGCTACAATGAGCAGTTCTTC
CASSLELRTRSYNEQFF
>TRBD2|TRBJ2-2|-|TRBV6-1
TGTGCCAGCAGTGGGGGACTAGCGGGAGTCACCGGGGAGCTGTTTTTT
CASSGGLAGVTGELFF
>TRBD1|TRBJ2-5|-|TRBV5-4
TGTGCCAGCAGCTTGGCCCCCAGGGGGCAAGAGACCCAGTACTTC
CASSLAPRGQETQYF
>TRBD1|TRBJ2-7|-|TRBV23-1
TGCGCCAGCAGTCAATCGCGACAGGGCTACGAGCAGTACTTC
CASSQSRQGYEQYF
>TRBD2|TRBJ2-7|few|TRBV7-2
TGTGCCAGCAGCCCCCGACTAGCGGGAGGAAAGAACGAGCAGTACTTC
CASSPRLAGGKNEQYF
>TRBD2|TRBJ2-1|-|TRBV7-2
TGTGCCAGCAGCTTAGTAGCGGGAGGGACCAATGAGCAGTTCTTC
CASSLVAGGTNEQFF
>TRBD1|TRBJ2-2|-|TRBV6-5
TGTGCCAGCAGTTACTCGACAGGGACCGGGGAGCTGTTTTTT
CASSYSTGTGELFF
>TRBD2|TRBJ2-3|-|TRBV5-1
TGCGCCAGCAGCTCTACGACTAGCGGCACTTCCCTCGATACGCAGTATTTT
CASSSTTSGTSLDTQYF
>-|TRBJ2-1|-|TRBV29-1
TGCAGCGCTACGGGACTTAGCTCCTACAATGAGCAGTTCTTC
CSATGLSSYNEQFF
>TRBD1|TRBJ1-2|-|TRBV19
TGTGCCAGTAGGCTGAGGGACAGTTCTAACTATGGCTACACCTTC
CASRLRDSSNYGYTF
>-|TRBJ2-6|-|TRBV7-8
TGTGCCAGCAGCTCTCTTCACAGGGAAGGCCTACCTGGGGCCAACGTCCTGACTTTC
CASSSLHREGLPGANVLTF
>TRBD2|TRBJ2-3|-|TRBV30
TGTGCCTGGAGTCCGCTAGCGGGAGTCATAACAGATACGCAGTATTTT
CAWSPLAGVITDTQYF
>TRBD2|TRBJ2-3|-|TRBV2
TGTGCCAGTGAACTCCCTTTAGCGGGAGCAACAGATACGCAGTATTTT
CASELPLAGATDTQYF
>-|TRBJ1-5|-|TRBV5-1
TGCGCCAGCAGCTTGTCAGGCGTCAACAATCAGCCCCAGCATTTT
CASSLSGVNNQPQHF
>-|TRBJ2-7|-|TRBV6-6
TGTGCCAGCAGTTACACACGGACATCCTACGAGCAGTACTTC
CASSYTRTSYEQYF